This entry lists 24 T cell receptor beta chains sequenced from one sample in a study of T cells in Graves' hyperthyroidism and ophthalmopathy. Authors of the study amplified TCR beta CDR3 regions from RNA transcripts. HTBI primers were the set used in a first-round RT-PCR of the TCR CDR3. TCRdb reprocessed the multiplex PCR reads via MiXCR and lists one record per CDR3 protein. The sample contains 750,000 to 950,000 distinct CDR3 sequences, around 38% of which appear only once. The sequencing sample was made of blood. The receptors derive from a man aged 18 to 30 with Graves' hyperthyroidism.

The rearrangement links TRBV9 to TRBJ2-7; 7 bases map to TRBD1. CDR3 length: 14 residues. The ends lost 8 bases at V and 1 base at J; junction bases unmatched: 9. CDR1 and CDR2 from the germline V gene are SGDLS and YYNGEE. The CDR3 DNA is TGTGCCAGACCTACAGGGGCTGCGTCCTACGAGCAGTACTTC. Translated: CARPTGAASYEQYF.

The chain is built from TRBV20-1 and TRBJ2-7; TRBD2 might be the D (5 bases). The V gene's germline CDR1 is DFQATT and CDR2 SNEGSKA (reference sequence). CDR3 length equals 15 residues. V lost 1 base and J lost 0, with 13 bases in between. CDR3 coding DNA: TGCAGTGCTAGAGTGAGCGGCAGAAGCTCCTACGAGCAGTACTTC. It codes for CSARVSGRSSYEQYF.

This clonotype was observed once. J is TRBJ1-5 and V is TRBV19; D gene ambiguous. Germline loops: CDR1 LNHDA, CDR2 SQIVND (reference sequence). The CDR3 totals 16 residues. The CDR3 spells CASSPFEAGDNQPQHF. Here the CDR3 DNA reads TGTGCTAGTTCGCCATTTGAGGCAGGTGACAATCAGCCCCAGCATTTT.

On this clonotype: One end of the junction does not line up with germline, which may come from a read error. V and J are TRBV19 and TRBJ2-5; TRBD1 matches at 8 bases. Germline V CDR1 and CDR2: LNHDA, SQIVND (reference sequence). The CDR3 has 14 amino acids. The CDR3 DNA sequence: TGTGCCAGTAGCTATGGGACAGGTCAAAGTCTCATGCACTTC. Amino acids: CASSYGTGQSLMHF.

Many counts were recorded for this clonotype. The rearrangement uses TRBV2 and TRBJ1-5; no clear D. Germline loops: CDR1 SNHLY, CDR2 FYNNEI. The CDR3 covers 14 residues. V lost 4 bases to trimming and J lost 6 bases, with 13 bases between them. CDR3 nucleotides: TGTGCCAGCAGTGCCACGGACCGTTTTCAGCCCCAGCATTTT. Its protein is CASSATDRFQPQHF.

In regard to this clonotype: A much larger clone is a single base away; this may be a read error. V usage is TRBV29-1 and J usage is TRBJ1-4; D unclear. This CDR3 region has 12 residues. Per germline, CDR1 SQVTM and CDR2 ANQGSEA. The CDR3 here is CSASFSNGKLFF. The DNA for the CDR3 is TGCAGCGCTTCCTTCTCTAATGGAAAACTGTTTTTT.

Only a few counts were recorded for this clonotype. J is TRBJ1-1 and V is TRBV24-1, with D unresolved. The V gene lost 3 bases and the J gene lost 0 bases, with 10 bases spanning the gap. Germline-derived CDR1 and CDR2 are KGHDR and SFDVKD. This CDR3 is 15 amino acids long. The CDR3 region is CATSDVTALNTEAFF. CDR3 DNA: TGTGCCACCAGTGATGTTACAGCCCTGAACACTGAAGCTTTCTTT.

J is TRBJ1-1 and V is TRBV20-1, with D possibly TRBD1 on 5 matching bases. CDR1 and CDR2 (germline): DFQATT, SNEGSKA (reference sequence). V was shortened by 3 bases and J by 6 bases, with 14 bases between the two germline ends. This CDR3 contains 13 residues. CDR3 nucleotides: TGCAGTGCTAGCCCCCCCGGGACGGCTGAAGCTTTCTTT. Protein product: CSASPPGTAEAFF.

The chain has TRBV29-1 and TRBJ2-1; 11 bases line up with TRBD2. Losses at the gene ends were 4 bases for V and 5 bases for J; bases not matched to a gene: 7. Germline V lookup: CDR1 SQVTM, CDR2 ANQGSEA. The CDR3 has 15 residues. This CDR3 is CSVGGASGRNNEQFF. The CDR3 coding sequence is TGCAGCGTTGGAGGGGCTAGCGGGAGGAACAATGAGCAGTTCTTC.

For this clonotype: Since the CDR3 does not end with the conserved phenylalanine or tryptophan, this likely comes from a read error. Because the CDR3's place on the DNA is in doubt, the DNA is left out and the CDR3 is given as listed by TCRdb. The genes are TRBV7-3 and TRBJ1-1. Germline assignment: CDR1 SGHTA and CDR2 FQGTGA. The CDR3 is 8 residues long, ends included. The CDR3 loop reads CASSQGDS.

V usage is TRBV10-1 and J usage is TRBJ1-4; the match to TRBD1 covers 7 bases. The CDR3 is made up of 13 amino acids. Unmatched junction bases numbered 6, after V lost 8 bases and J lost 6 bases. Germline V gives CDR1 WNHNN, CDR2 SYGVQD (reference sequence). The chain's CDR3 is CASVSGQDEKLFF. CDR3 sequence (DNA): TGCGCCAGCGTTTCAGGACAGGATGAAAAACTGTTTTTT.

This clonotype was seen a few times. As DNA, the CDR3 is TGCGCCAGCAGCCAAATAGGGAGGACTGAAGCTTTCTTT. This gives the protein CASSQIGRTEAFF. The chain carries TRBV4-1 and TRBJ1-1; D ambiguous. Trimming removed 2 bases at V and 5 bases at J, with 9 bases between. Germline V gene lookup returns CDR1 MGHRA and CDR2 YSYEKL. The CDR3 is 13 amino acids.

The V call is TRBV19, the J call TRBJ1-2, with D unclear. V gave up 7 bases and J gave up 6 bases, with 6 bases separating them. The CDR3 length is 10 residues. The germline gives CDR1 LNHDA, CDR2 SQIVND (reference sequence). The CDR3 spells CASIGDGYTF. CDR3 sequence (DNA): TGTGCCAGTATCGGGGATGGCTACACCTTC.

This clonotype was observed at least ten times. The J gene is TRBJ1-5, the V gene TRBV2; D not resolved. The V end lost 4 bases, the J end lost 0 bases, and 7 bases lay between the germline ends. This CDR3 has 14 amino acids. Germline lookup yields CDR1 SNHLY and CDR2 FYNNEI. The chain's CDR3 is CASSGPYSNQPQHF. In DNA, the CDR3 is TGTGCCAGCAGTGGACCGTATAGCAATCAGCCCCAGCATTTT. The full variable domain, completed using reference TRBV2 and TRBJ1-5, is EPEVTQTPSHQVTQMGQEVILRCVPISNHLYFYWYRQILGQKVEFLVSFYNNEISEKSEIFDDQFSVERPDGSNFTLKIRSTKLEDSAMYFCASSGPYSNQPQHFGDGTRLSIL.

This clonotype appeared many times. The J gene is TRBJ2-2, the V gene TRBV29-1, with unresolved D. CDR3 size: 13 residues. CDR1 and CDR2 (germline): SQVTM, ANQGSEA. Trimming cost V 4 bases and J 1 base, with 7 bases left between them. The CDR3 loop is CSVVYVNTGELFF. The CDR3 nucleotides are TGCAGCGTTGTTTACGTGAACACCGGGGAGCTGTTTTTT.

This clonotype was counted ten times or more. The J gene is TRBJ1-4, the V gene TRBV7-2; D gene ambiguous. Trimming took off 1 base at V and 7 bases at J, with 13 bases between the two ends. The CDR3 is made up of 15 amino acids. Looked up from germline, CDR1 is SGHTA and CDR2 is FQGNSA. CDR3 sequence reads: CASSLGIIPTEKLFF. The CDR3 DNA is TGTGCCAGCAGCTTAGGTATCATTCCTACTGAAAAACTGTTTTTT.

This chain connects TRBV12-3 or TRBV12-4 to TRBJ1-1; 7 nucleotides align to TRBD1. The V and J ends lost 8 bases and 6 bases, in that order; junction bases with no gene match: 9. The CDR3 consists of 13 residues. CDR3 nucleotides: TGTGCCAGCGGTGGGGACAGTAATGCTGAAGCTTTCTTT. This translates into CASGGDSNAEAFF.

The chain has TRBV10-2 and TRBJ1-6; TRBD1 aligns across 10 bases. Per germline, CDR1 WSHSY and CDR2 SAAADI. V shed 8 bases, J shed 13 bases, and the junction held 8 bases outside the gene matches. This CDR3 comprises 13 residues. CDR3 in DNA: TGCGCCAGCCGGGACAGGGGCAATCAGCCCCTCCACTTT. It specifies CASRDRGNQPLHF.

The chain combines TRBV20-1 with TRBJ1-5, with TRBD1 matching 9 bases. The germline CDR1 and CDR2 sequences are DFQATT and SNEGSKA (reference sequence). This CDR3 region has 15 residues. The V gene end was trimmed by 0 bases and the J gene end by 8 bases; junction bases not matched to a gene: 8. The CDR3 is CSARDFTGGMEPQHF. CDR3 nucleotides: TGCAGTGCTAGAGATTTTACAGGGGGCATGGAGCCCCAGCATTTT.

This clonotype was seen only a few times. CDR3 DNA sequence: TGTGCCAGCAGTTATAGGATGACGGAGACCCCCTACTTC. Translation: CASSYRMTETPYF. The chain is built from TRBV6-5 and TRBJ2-5; no clear D gene. Germline V CDR1 and CDR2: MNHEY, SVGAGI. The CDR3 extends over 13 amino acids. V was cut by 3 bases and J by 14 bases, with 19 bases left in between.

V and J are TRBV7-2 and TRBJ2-2, with D possibly TRBD1 on 6 matching bases. Germline values: CDR1 SGHTA, CDR2 FQGNSA. This CDR3 is built from 19 residues. V lost 5 bases, J lost 7 bases, and 29 bases lay in between. In DNA form, the CDR3 reads TGTGCCAGCAGCCCCACCCGTTATGTCACCCGGGACATTGGCGGGGAGCTGTTTTTT. Protein product: CASSPTRYVTRDIGGELFF.

The chain links TRBV7-2 to TRBJ1-3; D remains ambiguous. CDR3 length: 16 amino acids. The V gene lost 3 bases and the J gene lost 3 bases, with 15 bases spanning the gap. In germline, CDR1 is SGHTA, CDR2 FQGNSA. CDR3 sequence: CASSFGVVGYGNTIYF. CDR3 in DNA: TGTGCCAGCAGCTTCGGGGTCGTGGGATATGGAAACACCATATATTTT.

V and J are TRBV6-5 and TRBJ2-7; D is ambiguous. There are 14 residues in the CDR3. The germline V gene encodes CDR1 MNHEY and CDR2 SVGAGI. The V end was cut by 4 bases, the J end by 5 bases, with 15 bases between. The CDR3 nucleotides are TGTGCCAGCAGTTCGTATAGGGCACTGGACGAGCAGTACTTC. Its translation is CASSSYRALDEQYF.

This clonotype was detected once. This sequence joins TRBV29-1 and TRBJ2-7; no reliable D call. The V gene's germline CDR1 is SQVTM and CDR2 ANQGSEA. V lost 6 bases, J lost 1 base, and 10 bases lay in between. The CDR3 loop spans 12 amino acids. CDR3 nucleotides: TGCAGCGTCCAAGGCAGGTCCTACGAGCAGTACTTC. The encoded protein is CSVQGRSYEQYF.